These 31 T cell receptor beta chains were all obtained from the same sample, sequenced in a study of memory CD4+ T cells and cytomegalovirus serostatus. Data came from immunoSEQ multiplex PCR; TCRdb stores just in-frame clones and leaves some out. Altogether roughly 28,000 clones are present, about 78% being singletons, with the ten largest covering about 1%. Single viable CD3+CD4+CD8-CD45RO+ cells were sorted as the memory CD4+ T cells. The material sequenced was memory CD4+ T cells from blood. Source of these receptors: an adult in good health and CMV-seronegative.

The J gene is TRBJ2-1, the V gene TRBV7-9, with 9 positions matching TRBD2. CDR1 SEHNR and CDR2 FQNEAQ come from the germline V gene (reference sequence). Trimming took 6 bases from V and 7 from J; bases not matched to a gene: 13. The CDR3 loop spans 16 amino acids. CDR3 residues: CASSPIRREGPNEQFF. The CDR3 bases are TGTGCCAGCAGTCCAATCCGGCGGGAGGGCCCTAATGAGCAGTTCTTC. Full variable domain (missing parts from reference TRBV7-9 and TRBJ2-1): DTGVSQNPRHKITKRGQNVTFRCDPISEHNRLYWYRQTLGQGPEFLTYFQNEAQLEKSRLLSDRFSAERPKGSFSTLEIQRTEQGDSAMYLCASSPIRREGPNEQFFGPGTRLTVL.

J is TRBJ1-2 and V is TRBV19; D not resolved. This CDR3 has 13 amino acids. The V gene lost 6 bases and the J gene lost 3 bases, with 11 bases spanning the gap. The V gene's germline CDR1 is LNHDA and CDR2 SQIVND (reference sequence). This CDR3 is CASRSDGHYGYTF. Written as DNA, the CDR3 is TGTGCCAGTAGATCGGACGGACACTATGGCTACACCTTC.

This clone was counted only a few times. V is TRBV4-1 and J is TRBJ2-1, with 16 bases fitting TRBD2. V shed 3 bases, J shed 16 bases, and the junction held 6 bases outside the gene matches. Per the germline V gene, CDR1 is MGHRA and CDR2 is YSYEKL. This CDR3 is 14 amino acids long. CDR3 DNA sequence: TGCGCCAGCAGCCATCAGGGACTAGCGGGGGGGCCTTTCTTC. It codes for CASSHQGLAGGPFF.

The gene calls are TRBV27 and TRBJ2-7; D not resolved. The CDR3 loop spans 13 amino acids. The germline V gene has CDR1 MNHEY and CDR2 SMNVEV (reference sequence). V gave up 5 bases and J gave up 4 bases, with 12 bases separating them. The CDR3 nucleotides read TGTGCCAGCAGTCAACGGACCGGTTACGAGCAGTACTTC. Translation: CASSQRTGYEQYF.

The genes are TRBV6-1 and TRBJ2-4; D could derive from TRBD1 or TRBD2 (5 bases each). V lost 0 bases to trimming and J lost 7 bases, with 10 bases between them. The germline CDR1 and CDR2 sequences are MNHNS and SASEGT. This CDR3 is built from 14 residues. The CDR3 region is CASSEADGTNIQYF. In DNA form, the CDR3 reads TGTGCCAGCAGTGAAGCGGACGGGACGAACATTCAGTACTTC.

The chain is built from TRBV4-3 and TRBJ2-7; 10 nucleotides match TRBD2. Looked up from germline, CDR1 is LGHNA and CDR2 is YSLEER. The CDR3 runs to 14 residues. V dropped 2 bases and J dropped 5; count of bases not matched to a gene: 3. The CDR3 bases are TGCGCCAGCAGCCAACAACTAGCGGGGAACGAGCAGTACTTC. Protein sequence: CASSQQLAGNEQYF.

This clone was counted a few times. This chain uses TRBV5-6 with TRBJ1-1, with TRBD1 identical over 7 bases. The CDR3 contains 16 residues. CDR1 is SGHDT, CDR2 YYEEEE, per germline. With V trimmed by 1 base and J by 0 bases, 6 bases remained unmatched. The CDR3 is CASSLFSTGLNTEAFF. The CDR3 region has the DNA TGTGCCAGCAGCTTGTTTTCGACAGGGCTGAACACTGAAGCTTTCTTT.

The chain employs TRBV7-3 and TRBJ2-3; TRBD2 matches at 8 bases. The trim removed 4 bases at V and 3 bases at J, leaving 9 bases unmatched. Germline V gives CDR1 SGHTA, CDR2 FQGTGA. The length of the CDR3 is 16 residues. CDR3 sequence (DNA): TGTGCCAGCAGCTCCGACTTAAGCGGGGGTACAGATACGCAGTATTTT. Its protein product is CASSSDLSGGTDTQYF.

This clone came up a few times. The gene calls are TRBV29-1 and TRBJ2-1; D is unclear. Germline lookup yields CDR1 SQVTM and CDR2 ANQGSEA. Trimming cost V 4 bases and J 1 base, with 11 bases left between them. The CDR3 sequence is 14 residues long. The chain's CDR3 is CSVGSARSYNEQFF. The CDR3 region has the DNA TGCAGCGTTGGATCAGCAAGGTCCTACAATGAGCAGTTCTTC.

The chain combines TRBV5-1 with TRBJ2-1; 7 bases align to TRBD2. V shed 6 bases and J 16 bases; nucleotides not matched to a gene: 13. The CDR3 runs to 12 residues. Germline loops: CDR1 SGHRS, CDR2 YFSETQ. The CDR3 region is CASTNQGGSGFF. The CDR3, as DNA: TGCGCCAGCACCAACCAGGGCGGGAGTGGTTTCTTC.

The CDR3 here is CASREATDTQYF. The CDR3, as DNA: TGTGCCAGCAGAGAGGCCACAGATACGCAGTATTTT. The V and J genes are TRBV28 and TRBJ2-3; D remains unclear. Germline assignment: CDR1 MDHEN and CDR2 SYDVKM. There are 12 residues in the CDR3. V lost 6 bases and J lost 2, with 6 bases in between.

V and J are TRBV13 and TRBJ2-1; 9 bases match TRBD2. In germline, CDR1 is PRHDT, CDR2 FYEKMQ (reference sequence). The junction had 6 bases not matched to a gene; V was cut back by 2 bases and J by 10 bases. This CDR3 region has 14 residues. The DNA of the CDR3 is TGTGCCAGCAGCTTAAACGGCGGGAGGGCAGAGCAGTTCTTC. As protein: CASSLNGGRAEQFF.

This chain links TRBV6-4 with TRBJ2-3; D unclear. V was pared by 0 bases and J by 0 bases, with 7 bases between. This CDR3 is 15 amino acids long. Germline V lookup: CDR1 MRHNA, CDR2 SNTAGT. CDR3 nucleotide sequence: TGTGCCAGCAGTGACTCGGCGTTTAGCACAGATACGCAGTATTTT. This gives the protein CASSDSAFSTDTQYF.

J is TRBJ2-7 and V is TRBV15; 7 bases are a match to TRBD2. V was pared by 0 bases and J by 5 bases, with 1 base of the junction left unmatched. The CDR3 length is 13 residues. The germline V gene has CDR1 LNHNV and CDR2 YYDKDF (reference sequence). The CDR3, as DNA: TGTGCCACCAGCAGAGACGCGGGGGACGAGCAGTACTTC. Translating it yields CATSRDAGDEQYF.

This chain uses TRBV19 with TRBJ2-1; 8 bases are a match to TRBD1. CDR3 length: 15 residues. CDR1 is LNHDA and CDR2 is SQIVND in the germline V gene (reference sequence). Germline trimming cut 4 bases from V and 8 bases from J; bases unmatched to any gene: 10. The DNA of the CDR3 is TGTGCCAGTAGTACCAGGGGGCGTGCGTGGGATGAGCAGTTCTTC. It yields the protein CASSTRGRAWDEQFF.

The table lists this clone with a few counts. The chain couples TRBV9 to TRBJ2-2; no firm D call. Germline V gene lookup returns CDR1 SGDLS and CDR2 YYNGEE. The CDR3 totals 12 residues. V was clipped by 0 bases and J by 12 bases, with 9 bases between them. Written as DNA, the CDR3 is TGTGCCAGCAGCGTAGAGTTGGGGAAGCTGTTTTTT. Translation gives CASSVELGKLFF.

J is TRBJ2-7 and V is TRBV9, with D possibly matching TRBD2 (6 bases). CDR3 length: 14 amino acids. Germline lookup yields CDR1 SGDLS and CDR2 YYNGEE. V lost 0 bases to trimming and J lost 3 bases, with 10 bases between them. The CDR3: CASSVGVADYEQYF. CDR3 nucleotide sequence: TGTGCCAGCAGCGTAGGAGTAGCGGACTACGAGCAGTACTTC.

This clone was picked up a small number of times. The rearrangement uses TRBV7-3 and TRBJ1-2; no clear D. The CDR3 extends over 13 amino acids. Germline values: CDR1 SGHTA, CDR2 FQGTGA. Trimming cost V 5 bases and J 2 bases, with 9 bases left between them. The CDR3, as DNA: TGTGCCAGCAGCCCGCAAGGAAACTATGGCTACACCTTC. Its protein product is CASSPQGNYGYTF.

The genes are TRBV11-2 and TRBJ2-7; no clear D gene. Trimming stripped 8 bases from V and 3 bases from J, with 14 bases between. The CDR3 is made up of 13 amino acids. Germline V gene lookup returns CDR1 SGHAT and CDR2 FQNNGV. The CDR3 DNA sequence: TGTGCCAGCGGTAGGCAGCACCACTACGAGCAGTACTTC. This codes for CASGRQHHYEQYF.

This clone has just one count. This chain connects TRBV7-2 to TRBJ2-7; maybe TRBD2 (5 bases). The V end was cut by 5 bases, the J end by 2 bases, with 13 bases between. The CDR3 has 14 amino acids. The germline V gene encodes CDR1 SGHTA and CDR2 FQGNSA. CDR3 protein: CASSGTGKTYEQYF. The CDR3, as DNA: TGTGCCAGCAGCGGCACCGGGAAGACCTACGAGCAGTACTTC.

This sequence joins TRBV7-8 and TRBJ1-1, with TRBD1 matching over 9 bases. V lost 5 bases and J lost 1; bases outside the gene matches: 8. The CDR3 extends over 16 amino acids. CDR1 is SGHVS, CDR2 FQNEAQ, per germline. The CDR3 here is CASSMKQGARNTEAFF. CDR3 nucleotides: TGTGCCAGCAGCATGAAACAGGGGGCGCGGAACACTGAAGCTTTCTTT.

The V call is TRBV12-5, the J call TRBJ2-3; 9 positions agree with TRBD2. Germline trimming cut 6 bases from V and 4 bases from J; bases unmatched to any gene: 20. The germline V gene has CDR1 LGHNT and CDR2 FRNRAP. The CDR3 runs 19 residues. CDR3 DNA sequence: TGTGCTAGTGGCTTTGGGATTGCGGGGGGGCTTGGTTCGCCAGATACGCAGTATTTT. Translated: CASGFGIAGGLGSPDTQYF.

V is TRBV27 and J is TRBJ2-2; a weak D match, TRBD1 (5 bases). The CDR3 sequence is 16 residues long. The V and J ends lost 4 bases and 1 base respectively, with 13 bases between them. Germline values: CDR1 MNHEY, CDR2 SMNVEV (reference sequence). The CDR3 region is CASSSKGSLNTGELFF. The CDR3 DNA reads TGTGCCAGCAGTTCCAAGGGGTCCTTGAACACCGGGGAGCTGTTTTTT.

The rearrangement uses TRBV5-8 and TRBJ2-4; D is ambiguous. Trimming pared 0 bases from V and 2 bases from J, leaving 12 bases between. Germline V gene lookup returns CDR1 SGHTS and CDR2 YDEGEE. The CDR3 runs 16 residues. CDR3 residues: CASSLVLFRSKNIQYF. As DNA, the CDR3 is TGTGCCAGCAGCTTGGTTTTGTTTCGGTCCAAAAACATTCAGTACTTC.

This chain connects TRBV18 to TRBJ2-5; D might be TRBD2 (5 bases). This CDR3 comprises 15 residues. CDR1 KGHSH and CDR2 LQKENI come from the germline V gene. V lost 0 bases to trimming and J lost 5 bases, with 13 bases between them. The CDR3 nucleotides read TGTGCCAGCTCACCACCTGCGACTATGACGGAGACCCAGTACTTC. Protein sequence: CASSPPATMTETQYF.

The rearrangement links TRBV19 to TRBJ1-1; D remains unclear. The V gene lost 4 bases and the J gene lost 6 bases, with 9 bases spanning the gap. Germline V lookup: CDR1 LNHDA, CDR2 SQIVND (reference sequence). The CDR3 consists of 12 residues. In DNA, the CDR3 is TGTGCCAGTAGTACCCAGATATCTGAAGCTTTCTTT. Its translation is CASSTQISEAFF.

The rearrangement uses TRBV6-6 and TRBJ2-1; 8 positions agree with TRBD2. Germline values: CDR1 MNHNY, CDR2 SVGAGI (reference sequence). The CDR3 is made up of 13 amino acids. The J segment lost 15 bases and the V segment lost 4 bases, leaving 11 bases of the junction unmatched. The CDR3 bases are TGTGCCAGCAGTTTTACAGACGGGACTAGGGTGTTCTTC. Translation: CASSFTDGTRVFF.

The DNA of the CDR3 is TGTGCCTGGAGTGTCTCGGGGGACTATGGCTACACCTTC. Its protein product is CAWSVSGDYGYTF. This chain links TRBV30 with TRBJ1-2; perhaps TRBD1 as D (5 bases). CDR1 and CDR2 (germline): GTSNPN, SVGIG (reference sequence). Trimming pared 0 bases from V and 3 bases from J, leaving 8 bases between. The CDR3 covers 13 residues. Based on the CDR3 plus reference TRBV30 and TRBJ1-2, the full variable domain is SQTIHQWPATLVQPVGSPLSLECTVEGTSNPNLYWYRQAAGRGLQLLFYSVGIGQISSEVPQNLSASRPQDRQFILSSKKLLLSDSGFYLCAWSVSGDYGYTFGSGTRLTVV.

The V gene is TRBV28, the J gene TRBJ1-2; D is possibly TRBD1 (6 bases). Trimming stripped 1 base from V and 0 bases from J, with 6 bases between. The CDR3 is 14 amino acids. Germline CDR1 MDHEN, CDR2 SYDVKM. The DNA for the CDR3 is TGTGCCAGCAGTTTATCAGGGGCTAACTATGGCTACACCTTC. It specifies CASSLSGANYGYTF.

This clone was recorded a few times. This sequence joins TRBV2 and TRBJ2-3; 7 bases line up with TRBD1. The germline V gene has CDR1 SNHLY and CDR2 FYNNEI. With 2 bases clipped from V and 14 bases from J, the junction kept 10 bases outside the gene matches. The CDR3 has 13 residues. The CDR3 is CASSELRDSRPYF. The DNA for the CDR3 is TGTGCCAGCAGTGAATTAAGGGACAGCCGACCGTATTTT.

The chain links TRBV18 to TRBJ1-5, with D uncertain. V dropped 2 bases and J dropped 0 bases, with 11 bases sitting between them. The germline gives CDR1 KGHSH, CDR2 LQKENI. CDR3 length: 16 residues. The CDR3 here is CASSPFNNPSNQPQHF. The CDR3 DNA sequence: TGTGCCAGCTCACCATTTAATAACCCTAGCAATCAGCCCCAGCATTTT.